This TCR beta chain was documented in a study of blood T cell repertoires in COVID-19. The overall study: Sites in the United States, Italy and Spain provided acute and convalescent COVID-19 samples.

The CDR3 is 14 residues long. V dropped 2 bases and J dropped 6 bases, with 13 bases sitting between them. Looked up from germline, CDR1 is SGHRS and CDR2 is YFSETQ. Produced via immunoSEQ multiplex PCR; TCRdb's table is partial and in-frame only. The sample contains some 290,000 clones, around 90% of which appear only once. This chain connects TRBV5-1 to TRBJ2-3; a possible D gene is TRBD2 (5 bases). The sequenced material came from peripheral blood. This receptor was identified in a woman in her thirties or forties with COVID-19, enrolled during active disease. DNA for the CDR3: TGCGCCAGCAGCTTCTCCTCGGGATCGGATACGCAGTATTTT. Translating gives CASSFSSGSDTQYF. Full variable domain (outside the CDR3, taken from reference TRBV5-1 and TRBJ2-3): KAGVTQTPRYLIKTRGQQVTLSCSPISGHRSVSWYQQTPGQGLQFLFEYFSETQRNKGNFPGRFSGRQFSNSRSEMNVSTLELGDSALYLCASSFSSGSDTQYFGPGTRLTVL.